One T cell receptor beta chain is described in this entry. The data originate from a study of blood T cell repertoires in COVID-19. Background on the study: COVID-19 samples from acute and convalescent phases originated in the United States, Italy and Spain. From T cells, B-cell-depleted T cells, or PBMCs came the material, which was cDNA or gDNA.

This CDR3 is 13 amino acids long. CDR1 is SQVTM, CDR2 ANQGSEA, per germline. The V and J ends lost 7 bases and 4 bases, in that order; junction bases with no gene match: 9. In the original analysis: Using reference gene primer amplification, nucleated cell counts were estimated. TCRdb's copy holds only in-frame clones and misses some; the assay was immunoSEQ multiplex PCR. The V and J calls and clone size are taken from that table; D and trimming were inferred from the DNA. Of some 71,000 clones listed, 81% are singletons. The chain recombines TRBV29-1 with TRBJ1-1, with TRBD1 identical over 7 bases. The TCR originated in a woman aged 70-85 years with acute or convalescent COVID-19. The sequenced material came from peripheral blood. The CDR3 protein is CSGVRDSSTEAFF. The CDR3 nucleotides read TGCAGCGGCGTCCGGGACAGCAGCACTGAAGCTTTCTTT.